The entry that follows covers one TCR beta chain sequence. Genomic DNA yielded TCR beta CDR3, amplified by two-round multiplex PCR. Specific primers for each TRBV and TRBJ gene were what first-round PCR used. TCRdb ran MiXCR on the multiplex PCR reads and lists one entry per CDR3 protein. This repertoire shows some 34,000 distinct CDR3 sequences, more than 30% found once; its top ten account for roughly 29%. This CDR3 has 15 residues. Germline CDR1 reads MNHNS; CDR2 reads SASEGT. After removal of 3 bases from V and 0 bases from J, the junction contained 1 base not matched to a gene. These data come from a study of prognosis after radiotherapy for stage I lung cancer.

The J gene is TRBJ2-1, the V gene TRBV6-1, with 8 bases aligning to TRBD1. The sequences come from PBMCs, collected before or after stereotactic body radiation therapy (not recorded which). The origin of this receptor is a donor aged 50 or older with non-small cell lung cancer. The chain's CDR3 is CASSDTGGSYNEQFF. The CDR3 nucleotides are TGTGCCAGCAGTGATACAGGGGGCTCCTACAATGAGCAGTTCTTC.